The T cell receptor (beta chain) under discussion was sequenced for a study of blood T cell repertoires in COVID-19. Study at large: Sources were T cells, B-cell-depleted T cells, or PBMCs; the material itself was cDNA or gDNA.

Between the trimmed V and J ends, which lost 5 bases and 3 bases, there was a span of 17 bases. Germline assignment: CDR1 MNHEY and CDR2 SMNVEV (reference sequence). The CDR3 has 16 residues. Using immunoSEQ multiplex PCR, the repertoire was profiled, and TCRdb retains in-frame clones only, with some absent. This sample has around 100,000 clones, with approximately 82% found just once. This rearrangement joins TRBV27 to TRBJ1-5; D possibly corresponds to TRBD1 (5 bases). The receptor was derived from a man aged 55 to 70 with active or convalescent COVID-19. The source material was peripheral blood. The CDR3 DNA follows: TGTGCCAGCAGTCCGACGGAGGGGCGGATCAATCAGCCCCAGCATTTT. It codes for CASSPTEGRINQPQHF.